This is a list of T cell receptor beta chains from one sample in a study of blood T cell repertoires in COVID-19. Sequencing was performed with immunoSEQ multiplex PCR; in TCRdb, only in-frame clones are kept and a portion is missing. This table has around 59,000 clones, around 67% appearing once. Source material: peripheral blood. These receptors were obtained from a woman in her 50s with active or convalescent COVID-19. Both conserved end residues are part of each CDR3. The order of the fields is V gene, CDR3 protein.

V gene: TRBV19; CDR3 protein: CASRSSGSQGTNYGYTF
V gene: TRBV6-5; CDR3 protein: CASYSGSGETQYF
V gene: TRBV24-1; CDR3 protein: CATSDSRRQGAREQYF
V gene: TRBV5-1; CDR3 protein: CASSLVSVHEQFF
V gene: TRBV5-1; CDR3 protein: CASSPRQGEESEQYF
V gene: TRBV18; CDR3 protein: CASSPRLNEQFF
V gene: TRBV5-1; CDR3 protein: CASSLGLADRTDTQYF
V gene: TRBV5-1; CDR3 protein: CASSSGQEGTYEQYF
V gene: TRBV4-1; CDR3 protein: CASSQVANNEQFF
V gene: TRBV15; CDR3 protein: CATSREGNYGYTF
V gene: TRBV29-1; CDR3 protein: CSVGTTGDIQYF
V gene: TRBV6-5; CDR3 protein: CASSLTGTGAKLFF
V gene: TRBV5-1; CDR3 protein: CASSAGTSRAYEQYF
V gene: TRBV9; CDR3 protein: CASSVDTGNTIYF
V gene: TRBV12-3/TRBV12-4; CDR3 protein: CASSPDRNYGYTF
V gene: TRBV4-1; CDR3 protein: CASSQTGTGGLNTGELFF
V gene: TRBV6-5; CDR3 protein: CASRGQGDTQYF
V gene: TRBV6-1; CDR3 protein: CASSETGYTEAFF
V gene: TRBV24-1; CDR3 protein: CATSAPPGRNNEQFF
V gene: TRBV28; CDR3 protein: CASSSRWGGRLRADTQYF
V gene: TRBV19; CDR3 protein: CASSTQRDSPLHF
V gene: TRBV5-6; CDR3 protein: CASSFRVEQYF
V gene: TRBV10-1; CDR3 protein: CASSESGGPLTPYEQYF
V gene: TRBV2; CDR3 protein: CASSELAGGQETQYF
V gene: TRBV7-9; CDR3 protein: CASIVGQGKNEQFF
V gene: TRBV7-6; CDR3 protein: CASSTSLAGGSTDTQYF
V gene: TRBV3-1/TRBV3-2; CDR3 protein: CASSLLREHEETQYF
V gene: TRBV2; CDR3 protein: CASRAQGRGPQHF
V gene: TRBV5-8; CDR3 protein: CASSLVAGTSNQPQHF
V gene: TRBV28; CDR3 protein: CASSTQLAGGDEQFF
V gene: TRBV4-1; CDR3 protein: CASSQDPTANQYGYTF
V gene: TRBV4-1; CDR3 protein: CASSQAPVGSGQETQYF
V gene: TRBV9; CDR3 protein: CASSVEGAYQPQHF
V gene: TRBV12-5; CDR3 protein: CASGEGPYEQYF
V gene: TRBV19; CDR3 protein: CASSPTRSYEQYF
V gene: TRBV7-9; CDR3 protein: CASSLVEGLADSGANVLTF
V gene: TRBV10-2; CDR3 protein: CASSEGKWQGQETQYF
V gene: TRBV20-1; CDR3 protein: CSASRPAGGVSSQYF
V gene: TRBV19; CDR3 protein: CASSIVRSRSRQPQHF
V gene: TRBV5-6; CDR3 protein: CASSPLRQGRGTEAFF
V gene: TRBV19; CDR3 protein: CASSIAANYGYTF
V gene: TRBV29-1; CDR3 protein: CSVRASNQPQHF
V gene: TRBV7-6; CDR3 protein: CASSSRTGFEQFF
V gene: TRBV5-4; CDR3 protein: CASIKGLEAFF
V gene: TRBV28; CDR3 protein: CASSLPGTPPFF
V gene: TRBV18; CDR3 protein: CASSRQGAGANVLTF
V gene: TRBV24-1; CDR3 protein: CATRGGGEIAKNIQYF
V gene: TRBV3-1/TRBV3-2; CDR3 protein: CASSPAQGGYEQYF
V gene: TRBV5-1; CDR3 protein: CASSPDRESEQFF
V gene: TRBV2; CDR3 protein: CASSLDTQYF
V gene: TRBV6-4; CDR3 protein: CASSQQEQETQYF
V gene: TRBV7-8; CDR3 protein: CASSPRDRGDLAFF
V gene: TRBV30; CDR3 protein: CAWSVQGGNEKLFF